This T cell receptor beta chain was sequenced in a study of blood T cells in healthy people across ages. Deletions cut 3 bases from V and 7 bases from J, with 7 bases between. The CDR3 totals 10 residues. Germline CDR1 reads DFQATT; CDR2 reads SNEGSKA (reference sequence). This clonotype appeared a few times. Using a J-beta primer mix together with a sample-barcoded 5' primer, a second PCR was run for roughly 7 to 11 cycles. TCRdb re-analysed the 5' RACE reads in MiXCR, keeping a single row per CDR3 protein. The sample holds 730,000 or so distinct CDR3 sequences, roughly two fifths seen once. Sequencing was carried out using blood. This receptor was taken from an elderly man in good health. J is TRBJ2-7 and V is TRBV20-1; D unclear. The CDR3, as DNA: TGCAGTGCTAGCTACAATGAGCAGTACTTC. Amino acids: CSASYNEQYF.